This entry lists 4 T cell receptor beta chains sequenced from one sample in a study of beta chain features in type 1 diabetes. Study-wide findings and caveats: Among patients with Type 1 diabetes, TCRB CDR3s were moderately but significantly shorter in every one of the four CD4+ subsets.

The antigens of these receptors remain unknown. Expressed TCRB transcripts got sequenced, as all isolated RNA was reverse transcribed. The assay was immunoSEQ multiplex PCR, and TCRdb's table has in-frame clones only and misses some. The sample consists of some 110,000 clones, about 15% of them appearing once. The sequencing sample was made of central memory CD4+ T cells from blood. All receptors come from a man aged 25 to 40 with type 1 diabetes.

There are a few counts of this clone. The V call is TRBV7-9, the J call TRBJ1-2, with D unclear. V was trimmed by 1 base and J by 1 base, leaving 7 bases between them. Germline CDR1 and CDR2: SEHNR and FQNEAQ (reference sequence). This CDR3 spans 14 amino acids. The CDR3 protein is CASSLGIDNYGYTF. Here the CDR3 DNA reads TGTGCCAGCAGCTTAGGGATAGATAACTATGGCTACACCTTC.

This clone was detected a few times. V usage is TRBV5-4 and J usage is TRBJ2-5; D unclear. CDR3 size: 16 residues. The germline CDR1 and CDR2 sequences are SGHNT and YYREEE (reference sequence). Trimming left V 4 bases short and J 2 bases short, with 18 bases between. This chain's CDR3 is CASSPSSGSQQETQYF. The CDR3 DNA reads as TGTGCCAGCAGCCCCTCCTCCGGATCTCAACAAGAGACCCAGTACTTC.

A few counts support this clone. The CDR3 sequence: CATKRGENQPQHF. As DNA, the CDR3 is TGTGCCACCAAGCGGGGGGAGAATCAGCCCCAGCATTTT. J is TRBJ1-5 and V is TRBV7-3; maybe TRBD1 (5 bases). Trimming left V 10 bases short and J 4 bases short, with 14 bases between. Germline-derived CDR1 and CDR2 are SGHTA and FQGTGA. This CDR3 has 13 amino acids.

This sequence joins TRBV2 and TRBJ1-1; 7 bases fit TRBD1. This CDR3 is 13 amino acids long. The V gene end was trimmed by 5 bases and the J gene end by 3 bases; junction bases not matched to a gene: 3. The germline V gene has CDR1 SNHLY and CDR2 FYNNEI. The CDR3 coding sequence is TGTGCCAGCAGTACTGACAGGGACACTGAAGCTTTCTTT. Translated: CASSTDRDTEAFF. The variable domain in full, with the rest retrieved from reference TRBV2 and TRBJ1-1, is EPEVTQTPSHQVTQMGQEVILRCVPISNHLYFYWYRQILGQKVEFLVSFYNNEISEKSEIFDDQFSVERPDGSNFTLKIRSTKLEDSAMYFCASSTDRDTEAFFGQGTRLTVV.